This passage covers 20 T cell receptor beta chains from one sample sequenced in a study of blood T cell repertoires in COVID-19. Clones were sequenced by immunoSEQ multiplex PCR, and TCRdb holds only the in-frame ones, with some missing. The sample holds fewer than 50,000 clones, around 94% seen once. The sequenced material came from peripheral blood. These TCRs come from a man aged 45 to 65 with COVID-19, enrolled during active disease.

The genes are TRBV29-1 and TRBJ1-1; 9 bases fit TRBD1. J gave up 7 bases and V 4 bases, and 7 bases lay outside the gene matches. This CDR3 has 13 amino acids. Germline assignment: CDR1 SQVTM and CDR2 ANQGSEA. This CDR3 reads CSVARTGAFEAFF. The CDR3 bases are TGCAGCGTTGCTCGGACAGGGGCTTTTGAAGCTTTCTTT.

The chain is built from TRBV4-1 and TRBJ1-2; 9 bases fit TRBD1. Germline values: CDR1 MGHRA, CDR2 YSYEKL. This CDR3 comprises 15 residues. J gave up 7 bases and V 4 bases, and 10 bases lay outside the gene matches. The CDR3 coding sequence is TGCGCCAGCAGCCGGGACAGGGTCCTGTCGGGTGGCTACACCTTC. This codes for CASSRDRVLSGGYTF.

The chain is built from TRBV2 and TRBJ1-2; possibly TRBD1 for D (6 bases). The CDR3 is 13 amino acids. In germline, CDR1 is SNHLY, CDR2 FYNNEI. V was pared by 8 bases and J by 2 bases, with 12 bases between. CDR3 DNA: TGTGCCAGCGTAAGGGACACGAACTATGGCTACACCTTC. Amino acid sequence: CASVRDTNYGYTF.

J is TRBJ1-3 and V is TRBV7-2; D is perhaps TRBD1 (6 bases). The CDR3 covers 18 residues. Germline CDR1 and CDR2: SGHTA and FQGNSA. The V end was cut by 2 bases, the J end by 0 bases, with 17 bases between. The CDR3 nucleotides read TGTGCCAGCAGCTTATGGACAGCCGGCACTTCCTCTGGAAACACCATATATTTT. Protein: CASSLWTAGTSSGNTIYF.

The V and J genes are TRBV7-2 and TRBJ2-7, with D uncertain. V lost 1 base to trimming and J lost 2 bases, with 6 bases between them. Looked up from germline, CDR1 is SGHTA and CDR2 is FQGNSA. The CDR3 covers 13 residues. CDR3 residues: CASSLVQAYEQYF. The CDR3 nucleotides read TGTGCCAGCAGCTTAGTCCAGGCCTACGAGCAGTACTTC.

The V gene is TRBV6-2 or TRBV6-3, the J gene TRBJ1-5, with D perhaps matching TRBD1 (6 bases). With 3 bases removed from V and 4 bases from J, the gap between germline ends came to 10 bases. The CDR3 runs to 14 residues. Per germline, CDR1 MNHEY and CDR2 SVGEGT. The CDR3 DNA reads TGTGCCAGCAGTTATGGGACACCTAATCAGCCCCAGCATTTT. Encoded protein: CASSYGTPNQPQHF.

The chain couples TRBV19 to TRBJ2-7, with 10 positions matching TRBD1. Germline V lookup: CDR1 LNHDA, CDR2 SQIVND (reference sequence). V was pared by 3 bases and J by 6 bases, with 11 bases of the junction left unmatched. This CDR3 comprises 16 residues. CDR3 amino acids: CASSIFGGQGTGEQYF. The CDR3 DNA is TGTGCCAGTAGTATCTTCGGGGGACAGGGGACAGGCGAGCAGTACTTC.

V is TRBV28 and J is TRBJ2-1, with 12 bases fitting TRBD2. Germline V gives CDR1 MDHEN, CDR2 SYDVKM. With V trimmed by 7 bases and J by 0 bases, 10 bases remained unmatched. This CDR3 has 18 residues. In DNA form, the CDR3 reads TGTGCCAGCACTTCAACTAGCGGGAGGTCTAGCTCCTACAATGAGCAGTTCTTC. Translating gives CASTSTSGRSSSYNEQFF.

This chain links TRBV4-3 with TRBJ2-3, with 7 bases matching TRBD2. The germline V gene has CDR1 LGHNA and CDR2 YSLEER. This CDR3 comprises 16 residues. J was trimmed by 3 bases and V by 0 bases; bases with no gene match: 6. The CDR3 loop reads CASSQELGRKTDTQYF. The CDR3 DNA reads as TGCGCCAGCAGCCAAGAACTCGGGAGGAAGACAGATACGCAGTATTTT.

This rearrangement joins TRBV4-1 to TRBJ2-3; TRBD2 matches at 7 bases. V gave up 5 bases and J gave up 4 bases; unmatched junction bases: 9. This CDR3 is built from 15 residues. Germline CDR1 is MGHRA and CDR2 is YSYEKL. The CDR3 reads CASSARTSRADTQYF. CDR3 nucleotides: TGCGCCAGCAGCGCACGGACTAGTAGGGCAGATACGCAGTATTTT.

CDR3 in DNA: TGTGCCAGCGGAAAAACAGGGGGATCCGAGCAGTACTTC. The encoded protein is CASGKTGGSEQYF. The J gene is TRBJ2-7, the V gene TRBV6-6, with 8 bases lining up with TRBD1. The V segment lost 8 bases and the J segment 6 bases; nucleotides outside the gene matches: 9. This CDR3 comprises 13 residues. CDR1 is MNHNY, CDR2 SVGAGI, per germline (reference sequence).

This chain joins TRBV5-1 and TRBJ2-3, with a tentative D call TRBD1 (5 bases). The CDR3 is made up of 15 amino acids. V gave up 2 bases and J gave up 1 base, with 11 bases separating them. Per germline, CDR1 SGHRS and CDR2 YFSETQ. For the CDR3, the DNA is TGCGCCAGCAGCTTTCAGGGCCAGGGCACAGATACGCAGTATTTT. It yields the protein CASSFQGQGTDTQYF. Supplemented by reference TRBV5-1 and TRBJ2-3, the full variable domain reads KAGVTQTPRYLIKTRGQQVTLSCSPISGHRSVSWYQQTPGQGLQFLFEYFSETQRNKGNFPGRFSGRQFSNSRSEMNVSTLELGDSALYLCASSFQGQGTDTQYFGPGTRLTVL.

The chain carries TRBV4-1 and TRBJ1-1, with 8 nucleotides matching TRBD1. Per the germline V gene, CDR1 is MGHRA and CDR2 is YSYEKL. This CDR3 comprises 13 residues. J gave up 3 bases and V 8 bases, and 5 bases lay outside the gene matches. Here the CDR3 reads CASRIQGDTEAFF. The CDR3 coding sequence is TGCGCCAGCCGAATACAGGGGGACACTGAAGCTTTCTTT.

The chain links TRBV7-8 to TRBJ2-5; D not resolved. This CDR3 is built from 15 residues. Trimming removed 2 bases at V and 2 bases at J, with 12 bases between. Germline assignment: CDR1 SGHVS and CDR2 FQNEAQ. The chain's CDR3 is CASSLSERRQETQYF. The CDR3 region has the DNA TGTGCCAGCAGCTTATCGGAAAGGAGACAAGAGACCCAGTACTTC. Full variable domain (missing parts from reference TRBV7-8 and TRBJ2-5): GAGVSQSPRYKVAKRGQDVALRCDPISGHVSLFWYQQALGQGPEFLTYFQNEAQLDKSGLPSDRFFAERPEGSVSTLKIQRTQQEDSAVYLCASSLSERRQETQYFGPGTRLLVL.

The chain has TRBV21-1 and TRBJ2-1; TRBD2, the table's D call, lacks a check against the DNA. TRBV21-1 is given as a pseudogene. This CDR3 is built from 17 residues. In nucleotides, the CDR3 is TGTGCCAGCAGCAAAGGGGGTACTAGCGGGAGGGAAAATGAGCAGTTCTTC. It translates to CASSKGGTSGRENEQFF.

J is TRBJ1-1 and V is TRBV6-5; 11 bases are a match to TRBD1. Looked up from germline, CDR1 is MNHEY and CDR2 is SVGAGI. The CDR3 has 12 amino acids. J gave up 10 bases and V 5 bases, and 3 bases lay outside the gene matches. CDR3 loop: CASSRDRGSAFF. In DNA, the CDR3 is TGTGCCAGCAGTCGGGACAGGGGGTCAGCTTTCTTT.

The chain recombines TRBV18 with TRBJ1-4, with a possible D match to TRBD1 (6 bases). The CDR3 sequence is 16 residues long. The germline V and J ends were trimmed by 9 bases and 6 bases, with 23 bases remaining between them. Germline V gene data show CDR1 as KGHSH and CDR2 as LQKENI. The CDR3 is CASYQNRAPLDEKLFF. The CDR3 nucleotides are TGTGCCAGTTACCAAAACAGGGCCCCTTTGGATGAAAAACTGTTTTTT.

The gene calls are TRBV4-2 and TRBJ1-3; D is unclear. V shed 0 bases and J shed 1 base, with 13 bases lying between them. The length of the CDR3 is 17 residues. CDR1 is LGHNA and CDR2 is YNFKEQ in the germline V gene. The CDR3 reads CASSQDPARGSGNTIYF. The CDR3 nucleotides read TGTGCCAGCAGCCAAGACCCAGCTCGGGGTTCTGGAAACACCATATATTTT.

The sample holds a few counts of this clone. The rearrangement links TRBV6-2 or TRBV6-3 to TRBJ2-7; D is undetermined. The CDR3 loop spans 15 amino acids. Per the germline V gene, CDR1 is MNHEY and CDR2 is SVGEGT. With 6 bases removed from V and 3 bases from J, the gap between germline ends came to 18 bases. The CDR3 DNA sequence: TGTGCCAGCAGCTCCCCTTCTAGTGGAAGCTACGAGCAGTACTTC. It codes for CASSSPSSGSYEQYF.

The chain links TRBV27 to TRBJ1-4; 9 bases match TRBD1. Germline CDR1 is MNHEY and CDR2 is SMNVEV (reference sequence). J lost 5 bases, V lost 6 bases, and 4 bases had no gene match. This CDR3 region has 14 residues. The CDR3 loop reads CASRKQGANEKLFF. Here the CDR3 DNA reads TGTGCCAGCAGGAAACAGGGGGCAAATGAAAAACTGTTTTTT.